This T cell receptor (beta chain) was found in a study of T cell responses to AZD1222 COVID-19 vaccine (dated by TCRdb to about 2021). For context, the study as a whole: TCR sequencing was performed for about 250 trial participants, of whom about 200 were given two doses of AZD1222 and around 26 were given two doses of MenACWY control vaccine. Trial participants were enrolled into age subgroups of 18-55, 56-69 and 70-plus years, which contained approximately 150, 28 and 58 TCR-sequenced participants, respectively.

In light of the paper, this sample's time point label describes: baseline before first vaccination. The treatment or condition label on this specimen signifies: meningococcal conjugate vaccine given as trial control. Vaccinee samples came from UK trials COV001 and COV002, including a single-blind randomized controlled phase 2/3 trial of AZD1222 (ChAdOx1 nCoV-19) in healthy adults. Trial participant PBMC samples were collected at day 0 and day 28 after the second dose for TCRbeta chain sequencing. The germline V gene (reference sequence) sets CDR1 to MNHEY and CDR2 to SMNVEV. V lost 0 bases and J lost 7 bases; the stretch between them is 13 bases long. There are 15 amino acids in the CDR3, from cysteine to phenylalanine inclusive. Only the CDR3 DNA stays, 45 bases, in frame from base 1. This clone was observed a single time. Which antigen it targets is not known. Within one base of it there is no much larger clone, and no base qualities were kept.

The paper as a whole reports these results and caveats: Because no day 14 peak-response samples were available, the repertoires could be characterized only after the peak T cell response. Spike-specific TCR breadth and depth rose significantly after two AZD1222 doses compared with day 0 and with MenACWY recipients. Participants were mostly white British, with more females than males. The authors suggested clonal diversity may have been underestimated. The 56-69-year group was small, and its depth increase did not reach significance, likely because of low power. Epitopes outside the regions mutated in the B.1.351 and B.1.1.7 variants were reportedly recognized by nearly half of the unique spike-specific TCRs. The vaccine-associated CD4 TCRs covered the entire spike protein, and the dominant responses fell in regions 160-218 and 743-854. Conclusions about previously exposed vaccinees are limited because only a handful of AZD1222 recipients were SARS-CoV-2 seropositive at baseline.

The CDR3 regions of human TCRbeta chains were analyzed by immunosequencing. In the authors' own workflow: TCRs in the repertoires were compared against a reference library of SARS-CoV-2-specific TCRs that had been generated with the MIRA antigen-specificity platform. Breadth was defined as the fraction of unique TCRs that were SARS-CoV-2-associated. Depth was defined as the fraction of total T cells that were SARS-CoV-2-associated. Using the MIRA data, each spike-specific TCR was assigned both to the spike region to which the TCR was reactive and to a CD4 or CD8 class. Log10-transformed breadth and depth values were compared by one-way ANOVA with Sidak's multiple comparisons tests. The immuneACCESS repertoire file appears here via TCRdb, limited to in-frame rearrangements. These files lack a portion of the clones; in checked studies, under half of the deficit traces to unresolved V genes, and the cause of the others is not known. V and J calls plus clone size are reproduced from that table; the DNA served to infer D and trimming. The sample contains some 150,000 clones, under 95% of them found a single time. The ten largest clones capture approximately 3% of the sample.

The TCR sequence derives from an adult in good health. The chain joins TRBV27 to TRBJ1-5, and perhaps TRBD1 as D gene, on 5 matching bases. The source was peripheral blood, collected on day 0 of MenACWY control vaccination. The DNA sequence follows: TGTGCCAGCAGTTTATCGGGGGAGGGAAGGCAGCCCCAGCATTTT. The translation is CASSLSGEGRQPQHF.